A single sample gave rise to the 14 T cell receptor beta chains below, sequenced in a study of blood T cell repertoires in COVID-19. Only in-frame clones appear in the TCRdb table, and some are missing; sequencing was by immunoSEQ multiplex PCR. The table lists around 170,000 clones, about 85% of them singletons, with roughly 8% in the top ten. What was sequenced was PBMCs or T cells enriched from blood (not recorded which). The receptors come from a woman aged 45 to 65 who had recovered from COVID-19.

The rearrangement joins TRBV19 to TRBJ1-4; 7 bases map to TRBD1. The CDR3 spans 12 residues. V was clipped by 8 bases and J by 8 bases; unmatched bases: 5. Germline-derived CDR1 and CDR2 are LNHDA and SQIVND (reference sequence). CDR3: CASWDSGEKLFF. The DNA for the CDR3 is TGTGCCAGTTGGGACAGCGGGGAAAAACTGTTTTTT. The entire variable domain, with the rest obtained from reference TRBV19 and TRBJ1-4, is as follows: DGGITQSPKYLFRKEGQNVTLSCEQNLNHDAMYWYRQDPGQGLRLIYYSQIVNDFQKGDIAEGYSVSREKKESFPLTVTSAQKNPTAFYLCASWDSGEKLFFGSGTQLSVL.

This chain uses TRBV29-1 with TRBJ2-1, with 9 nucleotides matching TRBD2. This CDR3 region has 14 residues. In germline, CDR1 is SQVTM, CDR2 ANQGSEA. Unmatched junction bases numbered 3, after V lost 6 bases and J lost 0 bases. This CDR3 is CSVLAGSSYNEQFF. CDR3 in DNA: TGCAGCGTCCTAGCGGGGAGCTCCTACAATGAGCAGTTCTTC.

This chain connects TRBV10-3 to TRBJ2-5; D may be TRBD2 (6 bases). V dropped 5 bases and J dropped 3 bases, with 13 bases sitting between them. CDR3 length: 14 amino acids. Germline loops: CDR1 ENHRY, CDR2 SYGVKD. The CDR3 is CAISSTSRKETQYF. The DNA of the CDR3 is TGTGCCATCAGTTCGACTAGTCGGAAAGAGACCCAGTACTTC.

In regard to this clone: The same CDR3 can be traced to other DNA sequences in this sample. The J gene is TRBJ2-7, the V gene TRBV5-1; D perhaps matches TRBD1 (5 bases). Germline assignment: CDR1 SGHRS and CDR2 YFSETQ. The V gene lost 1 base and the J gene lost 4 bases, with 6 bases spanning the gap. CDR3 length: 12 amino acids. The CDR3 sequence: CASSLSGYEQYF. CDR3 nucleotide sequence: TGCGCCAGCAGCTTGTCAGGGTACGAGCAGTACTTC.

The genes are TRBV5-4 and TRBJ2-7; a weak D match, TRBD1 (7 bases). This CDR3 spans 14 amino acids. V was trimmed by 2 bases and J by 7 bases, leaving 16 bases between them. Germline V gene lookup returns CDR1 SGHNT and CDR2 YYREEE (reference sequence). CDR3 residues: CASSFAGGGGEQYF. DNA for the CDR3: TGTGCCAGCAGCTTCGCAGGGGGAGGAGGAGAGCAGTACTTC.

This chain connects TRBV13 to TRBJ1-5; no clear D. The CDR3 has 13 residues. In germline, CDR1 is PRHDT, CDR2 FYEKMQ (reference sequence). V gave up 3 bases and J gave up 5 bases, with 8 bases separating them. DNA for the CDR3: TGTGCCAGCAGCTTGACTATACATCAGCCCCAGCATTTT. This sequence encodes CASSLTIHQPQHF.

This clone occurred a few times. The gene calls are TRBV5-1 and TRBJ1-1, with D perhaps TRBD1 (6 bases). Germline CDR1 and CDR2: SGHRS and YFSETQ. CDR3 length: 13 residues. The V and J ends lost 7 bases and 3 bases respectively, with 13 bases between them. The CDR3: CASAFTGYTEAFF. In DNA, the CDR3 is TGCGCCAGCGCGTTTACAGGGTACACTGAAGCTTTCTTT. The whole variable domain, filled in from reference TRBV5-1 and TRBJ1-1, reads KAGVTQTPRYLIKTRGQQVTLSCSPISGHRSVSWYQQTPGQGLQFLFEYFSETQRNKGNFPGRFSGRQFSNSRSEMNVSTLELGDSALYLCASAFTGYTEAFFGQGTRLTVV.

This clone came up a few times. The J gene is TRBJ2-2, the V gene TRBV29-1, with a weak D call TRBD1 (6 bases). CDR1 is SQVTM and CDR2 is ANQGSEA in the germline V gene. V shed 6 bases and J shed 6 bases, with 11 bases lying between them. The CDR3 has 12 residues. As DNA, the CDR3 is TGCAGCGTCTTACAGGGATCCGGGGAGCTGTTTTTT. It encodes CSVLQGSGELFF.

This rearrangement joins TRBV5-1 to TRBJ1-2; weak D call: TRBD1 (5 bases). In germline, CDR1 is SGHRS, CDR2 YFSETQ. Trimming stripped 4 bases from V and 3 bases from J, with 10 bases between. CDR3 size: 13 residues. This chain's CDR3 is CASSPQGDYGYTF. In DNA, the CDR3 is TGCGCCAGCAGCCCCCAGGGTGACTATGGCTACACCTTC.

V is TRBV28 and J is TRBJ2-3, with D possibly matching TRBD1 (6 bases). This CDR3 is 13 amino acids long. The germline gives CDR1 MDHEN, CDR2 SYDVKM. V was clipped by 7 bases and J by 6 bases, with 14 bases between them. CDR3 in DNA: TGTGCCAGCACCATACAGGGAACCGATACGCAGTATTTT. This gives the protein CASTIQGTDTQYF.

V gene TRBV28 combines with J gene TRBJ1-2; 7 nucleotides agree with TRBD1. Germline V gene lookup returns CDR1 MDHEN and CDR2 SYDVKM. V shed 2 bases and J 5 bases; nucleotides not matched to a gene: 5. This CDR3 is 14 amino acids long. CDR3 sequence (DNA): TGTGCCAGCAGTTTACCAACAGGGGTTTATGGCTACACCTTC. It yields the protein CASSLPTGVYGYTF.

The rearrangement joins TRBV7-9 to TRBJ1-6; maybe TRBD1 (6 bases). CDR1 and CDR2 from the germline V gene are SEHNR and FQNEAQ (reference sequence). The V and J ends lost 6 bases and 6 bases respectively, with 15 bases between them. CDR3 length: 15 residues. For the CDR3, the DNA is TGTGCCAGCAGACTACAGGGAACTCCTAATTCACCCCTCCACTTT. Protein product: CASRLQGTPNSPLHF.

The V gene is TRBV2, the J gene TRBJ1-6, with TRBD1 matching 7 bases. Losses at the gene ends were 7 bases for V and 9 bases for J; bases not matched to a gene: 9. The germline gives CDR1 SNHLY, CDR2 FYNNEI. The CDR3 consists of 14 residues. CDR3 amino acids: CASIRGEGVSPLHF. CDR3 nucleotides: TGTGCCAGCATCAGGGGGGAAGGGGTTTCACCCCTCCACTTT.

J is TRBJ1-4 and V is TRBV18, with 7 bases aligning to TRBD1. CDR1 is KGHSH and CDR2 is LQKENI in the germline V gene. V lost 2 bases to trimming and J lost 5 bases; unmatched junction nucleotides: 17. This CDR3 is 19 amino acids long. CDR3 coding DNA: TGTGCCAGCTCACCAATCGGGGCCACCCTGGACAGGCGAAATGAAAAACTGTTTTTT. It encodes CASSPIGATLDRRNEKLFF.